What follows are 30 T cell receptor beta chains derived from one specimen sequenced in a study of shared clonotypes between healthy human individuals. Data came from immunoSEQ multiplex PCR; TCRdb stores just in-frame clones and leaves some out. The sample includes about 1.1 million clones, roughly 74% of them seen just once. The specimen was memory CD4+ T cells from PBMCs. Subset here: CD45RA-negative fraction. These receptors were collected from a man aged 18 to 30 in good health. Some clones in this sample may be carry-over from other donors' samples.

This chain connects TRBV5-1 to TRBJ2-1; D uncertain. The CDR3 consists of 16 residues. Germline V CDR1 and CDR2: SGHRS, YFSETQ. V dropped 6 bases and J dropped 0 bases, with 16 bases sitting between them. Here the CDR3 DNA reads TGCGCCAGCACTGCACTTACCGGAAGCTCCTACAATGAGCAGTTCTTC. Translated: CASTALTGSSYNEQFF.

The chain has TRBV15 and TRBJ2-7, with 9 bases aligning to TRBD2. The V and J ends lost 0 bases and 3 bases, in that order; junction bases with no gene match: 3. The CDR3 extends over 15 amino acids. Germline-derived CDR1 and CDR2 are LNHNV and YYDKDF (reference sequence). CDR3 DNA sequence: TGTGCCACCAGCAGAGATCGACTAGCGGACTACGAGCAGTACTTC. It yields the protein CATSRDRLADYEQYF.

V gene TRBV6-1 combines with J gene TRBJ1-3; D gene uncertain. Trimming took 1 base from V and 2 from J, leaving 15 bases between them. The CDR3 sequence is 17 residues long. Per the germline V gene, CDR1 is MNHNS and CDR2 is SASEGT. CDR3 in DNA: TGTGCCAGCAGTGAAGGCTGGACCCTAGCACCTGGAAACACCATATATTTT. Protein: CASSEGWTLAPGNTIYF.

A remark on this clone: Its ends do not fully match the called genes, so a read error is possible. The V call is TRBV2, the J call TRBJ2-1; 9 nucleotides agree with TRBD1. Germline V gene data show CDR1 as SNHLY and CDR2 as FYNNEI. The CDR3 covers 11 residues. This CDR3 is CASSDGTGPVF. Written as DNA, the CDR3 is TGTGCCAGCAGTGATGGGACAGGGCCCGTCTTC.

The sample holds a few counts of this clone. The chain employs TRBV6-1 and TRBJ1-3; 7 bases match TRBD1. The V gene's germline CDR1 is MNHNS and CDR2 SASEGT. This CDR3 is 15 amino acids long. V lost 2 bases to trimming and J lost 2 bases; unmatched junction nucleotides: 3. In nucleotides, the CDR3 is TGTGCCAGCAGTGAAACGACAGGGACTGGAAACACCATATATTTT. It encodes CASSETTGTGNTIYF.

This clone was picked up one time. The chain has TRBV14 and TRBJ1-4; unclear D gene. There are 14 residues in the CDR3. Trimming shortened V by 0 bases and J by 8 bases, and 10 bases separated the two germline ends. The V gene's germline CDR1 is SGHDN and CDR2 FVKESK. The CDR3 coding sequence is TGTGCCAGCAGCCAAGACGTTCGGCGGGAAAAACTGTTTTTT. It yields the protein CASSQDVRREKLFF.

The chain recombines TRBV7-9 with TRBJ2-7; a weak D match, TRBD1 (6 bases). The V gene lost 5 bases and the J gene lost 1 base, with 15 bases spanning the gap. CDR3 length: 15 residues. Germline CDR1 reads SEHNR; CDR2 reads FQNEAQ (reference sequence). The CDR3 here is CASSITGSRSYEQYF. The DNA for the CDR3 is TGTGCCAGCAGCATTACAGGGTCGCGTTCCTACGAGCAGTACTTC.

The chain joins TRBV5-5 to TRBJ2-4; D is ambiguous. This CDR3 contains 15 residues. Germline-derived CDR1 and CDR2 are SGHKS and YYEKEE (reference sequence). With 4 bases removed from V and 0 bases from J, the gap between germline ends came to 11 bases. In DNA, the CDR3 is TGTGCCAGCAGCCCCGGGTTTCTAGCCAAAAACATTCAGTACTTC. Translation gives CASSPGFLAKNIQYF.

In regard to this clone: Distinct nucleotide sequences in the sample also encode this CDR3. The genes are TRBV28 and TRBJ2-1; the match to TRBD2 covers 11 bases. The junction had 5 bases not matched to a gene; V was cut back by 11 bases and J by 5 bases. Germline V gives CDR1 MDHEN, CDR2 SYDVKM. The CDR3 is 13 amino acids. The CDR3 spells CASWGLADNEQFF. The CDR3 nucleotides read TGTGCCTCCTGGGGACTAGCGGACAATGAGCAGTTCTTC.

This clone is a singleton in its sample. This chain links TRBV10-3 with TRBJ2-6; D ambiguous. This CDR3 comprises 15 residues. Trimming left V 11 bases short and J 0 bases short, with 14 bases between. The germline gives CDR1 ENHRY, CDR2 SYGVKD. This CDR3 is CAAGERDSGANVLTF. CDR3 DNA sequence: TGTGCCGCAGGTGAAAGAGACTCTGGGGCCAACGTCCTGACTTTC.

The V call is TRBV7-3, the J call TRBJ1-2; no firm D call. The CDR3 spans 16 residues. The V end was cut by 5 bases, the J end by 0 bases, with 16 bases between. Germline CDR1 reads SGHTA; CDR2 reads FQGTGA. CDR3 nucleotides: TGTGCCAGCAGCCCCGCTTTTTCGGTAACTAACTATGGCTACACCTTC. Its translation: CASSPAFSVTNYGYTF.

To note about this clone: This may arise from a read error, as a much more abundant clone is one base away. The chain joins TRBV7-6 to TRBJ2-1; D remains ambiguous. Between the trimmed V and J ends, which lost 1 base and 9 bases, there was a span of 1 base. From germline, CDR1 is SGHVS and CDR2 FNYEAQ. The CDR3 runs to 10 residues. The CDR3 DNA sequence: TGTGCCAGCAGCTTAGGTGAGCAGTTCTTC. This sequence encodes CASSLGEQFF.

This clone was observed a single time. The chain combines TRBV28 with TRBJ2-5; TRBD1 is a possible D gene (5 bases). The germline V gene encodes CDR1 MDHEN and CDR2 SYDVKM. V was cut by 5 bases and J by 14 bases, with 18 bases left in between. The CDR3 is made up of 12 amino acids. This CDR3 is CASSPTGAGLYF. CDR3 nucleotide sequence: TGTGCCAGCAGTCCCACTGGGGCAGGGCTTTACTTC.

V usage is TRBV18 and J usage is TRBJ1-3, with 8 nucleotides matching TRBD1. The CDR3 is 16 amino acids. With V trimmed by 5 bases and J by 0 bases, 6 bases remained unmatched. CDR1 is KGHSH, CDR2 LQKENI, per germline. The CDR3 region has the DNA TGTGCCAGCTCATCGACAGGGGAGAGCTCTGGAAACACCATATATTTT. As protein: CASSSTGESSGNTIYF.

The chain couples TRBV18 to TRBJ2-7; D unclear. This CDR3 has 13 residues. CDR1 is KGHSH and CDR2 is LQKENI in the germline V gene. Trimming shortened V by 4 bases and J by 2 bases, and 9 bases separated the two germline ends. CDR3 in DNA: TGTGCCAGCTCACTAGGGTCTGCCTACGAGCAGTACTTC. Protein sequence: CASSLGSAYEQYF.

The chain combines TRBV19 with TRBJ1-2; possible D gene TRBD1, 5 bases. The germline V gene has CDR1 LNHDA and CDR2 SQIVND (reference sequence). The CDR3 contains 16 residues. V was pared by 9 bases and J by 8 bases, with 28 bases between. The DNA for the CDR3 is TGTGCCAGCAAACCTCCAGGGAGCCCTAAAGTGGACGGCTACACCTTC. It is translated as CASKPPGSPKVDGYTF. Combining the CDR3 with reference TRBV19 and TRBJ1-2 gives the whole variable domain DGGITQSPKYLFRKEGQNVTLSCEQNLNHDAMYWYRQDPGQGLRLIYYSQIVNDFQKGDIAEGYSVSREKKESFPLTVTSAQKNPTAFYLCASKPPGSPKVDGYTFGSGTRLTVV.

The chain has TRBV12-2 and TRBJ2-7; the table's D call, TRBD1, has no DNA check behind it. TRBV12-2 is termed a pseudogene. The CDR3 runs 14 residues. Here the CDR3 reads CASLKERGHYEQYF. DNA for the CDR3: TGTGCAAGTCTCAAGGAAAGGGGCCACTACGAGCAGTACTTC.

On this clone itself: Other nucleotide sequences from this sample produce the same CDR3. J is TRBJ2-1 and V is TRBV5-5; 8 bases are a match to TRBD2. This CDR3 has 15 residues. Germline loops: CDR1 SGHKS, CDR2 YYEKEE (reference sequence). V was pared by 0 bases and J by 4 bases, with 3 bases of the junction left unmatched. The CDR3 sequence is CASSLAASGYNEQFF. The CDR3 DNA follows: TGTGCCAGCAGCTTGGCGGCTAGCGGGTACAATGAGCAGTTCTTC.

This clone has ten or more counts. The genes are TRBV30 and TRBJ1-3; unclear D gene. The CDR3 spans 14 residues. CDR1 and CDR2 from the germline V gene are GTSNPN and SVGIG (reference sequence). V was trimmed by 0 bases and J by 4 bases, leaving 10 bases between them. The CDR3 coding sequence is TGTGCCTGGAGTGTAGCCCTTGGAGGAAACACCATATATTTT. This sequence encodes CAWSVALGGNTIYF.

In its sample, this clone was seen once. The chain recombines TRBV2 with TRBJ1-2; D remains ambiguous. The CDR3 length is 10 residues. Between the trimmed V and J ends, which lost 8 bases and 6 bases, there was a span of 7 bases. From germline, CDR1 is SNHLY and CDR2 FYNNEI. The CDR3 protein is CASGLDGYTF. CDR3 in DNA: TGTGCCAGCGGGCTGGATGGCTACACCTTC. Full variable domain (remainder filled in from reference TRBV2 and TRBJ1-2): EPEVTQTPSHQVTQMGQEVILRCVPISNHLYFYWYRQILGQKVEFLVSFYNNEISEKSEIFDDQFSVERPDGSNFTLKIRSTKLEDSAMYFCASGLDGYTFGSGTRLTVV.

About this clone: Other nucleotide sequences in the sample specify the same CDR3. The chain combines TRBV18 with TRBJ2-3, with 15 bases matching TRBD2. The CDR3 length is 15 residues. Germline V gene data show CDR1 as KGHSH and CDR2 as LQKENI. V shed 6 bases, J shed 6 bases, and the junction held 4 bases outside the gene matches. CDR3 in amino acids: CASSPGTSGRDTQYF. CDR3 nucleotide sequence: TGTGCCAGCTCGCCCGGGACTAGCGGGAGGGATACGCAGTATTTT.

This clone showed up just a few times. This chain's CDR3 is CASSFPQNVELYGYTF. CDR3 nucleotide sequence: TGTGCCAGCAGTTTTCCCCAGAATGTGGAGCTCTATGGCTACACCTTC. The genes are TRBV28 and TRBJ1-2; no reliable D call. Trimming pared 3 bases from V and 4 bases from J, leaving 18 bases between. Germline assignment: CDR1 MDHEN and CDR2 SYDVKM. The CDR3 runs 16 residues.

This clone was picked up a small number of times. This sequence joins TRBV6-5 and TRBJ1-3; D is undetermined. The germline CDR1 and CDR2 sequences are MNHEY and SVGAGI. Trimming cost V 5 bases and J 2 bases, with 10 bases left between them. CDR3 size: 14 residues. The CDR3 sequence: CASSTTGAGNTIYF. As DNA, the CDR3 is TGTGCCAGCAGTACTACGGGAGCTGGAAACACCATATATTTT.

V is TRBV7-9 and J is TRBJ1-2; TRBD1 aligns across 7 bases. Germline V lookup: CDR1 SEHNR, CDR2 FQNEAQ (reference sequence). The CDR3 runs 16 residues. Trimming took 5 bases from V and 4 from J; bases not matched to a gene: 13. This CDR3 reads CASSPSGAGGSYGYTF. CDR3 nucleotide sequence: TGTGCCAGCAGCCCAAGCGGGGCAGGGGGGAGCTATGGCTACACCTTC.

The chain carries TRBV2 and TRBJ2-3; possible D gene TRBD1, 5 bases. The CDR3 spans 14 residues. Germline V gene lookup returns CDR1 SNHLY and CDR2 FYNNEI. V gave up 8 bases and J gave up 2 bases, with 14 bases separating them. The CDR3 DNA sequence: TGTGCCAGCCGCGACAGCCTCCACACAGATACGCAGTATTTT. The encoded protein is CASRDSLHTDTQYF.

The rearrangement links TRBV28 to TRBJ1-2, with 7 nucleotides matching TRBD1. Per the germline V gene, CDR1 is MDHEN and CDR2 is SYDVKM. V gave up 6 bases and J gave up 7 bases; unmatched junction bases: 11. CDR3 length: 14 amino acids. The chain's CDR3 is CASSRGTVGSGYTF. CDR3 bases: TGTGCCAGCAGCCGCGGGACAGTAGGCTCTGGCTACACCTTC.

The chain is built from TRBV10-1 and TRBJ2-5; D not resolved. Germline CDR1 is WNHNN and CDR2 is SYGVQD (reference sequence). V was trimmed by 6 bases and J by 5 bases, leaving 10 bases between them. The CDR3 is made up of 12 amino acids. CDR3 in DNA: TGCGCCAGCAGGAGGATGAAGGAGACCCAGTACTTC. Translating gives CASRRMKETQYF.

This clone was detected once. The chain has TRBV19 and TRBJ2-3; no clear D gene. The V end lost 1 base, the J end lost 0 bases, and 11 bases lay between the germline ends. CDR3 length: 16 amino acids. Germline-derived CDR1 and CDR2 are LNHDA and SQIVND (reference sequence). The CDR3 loop is CASSIGRVLSTDTQYF. CDR3 nucleotide sequence: TGTGCCAGTAGTATAGGGAGAGTCCTTAGCACAGATACGCAGTATTTT.

The CDR3 sequence is CASSWAERDYEQYF. Written as DNA, the CDR3 is TGTGCCAGCAGCTGGGCGGAACGGGACTACGAGCAGTACTTC. The gene calls are TRBV7-2 and TRBJ2-7; D might be TRBD2 (5 bases). Trimming stripped 4 bases from V and 3 bases from J, with 13 bases between. The CDR3 runs 14 residues. Germline loops: CDR1 SGHTA, CDR2 FQGNSA.

This sequence joins TRBV11-1 and TRBJ2-7; TRBD1 agrees at 7 bases. The CDR3 loop spans 14 amino acids. Germline V lookup: CDR1 SGHAT, CDR2 FQDESV (reference sequence). J gave up 5 bases and V 5 bases, and 9 bases lay outside the gene matches. The CDR3 nucleotides are TGTGCCAGCAGCAGACCAGGGGGTTTAAACGAGCAGTACTTC. Protein: CASSRPGGLNEQYF.